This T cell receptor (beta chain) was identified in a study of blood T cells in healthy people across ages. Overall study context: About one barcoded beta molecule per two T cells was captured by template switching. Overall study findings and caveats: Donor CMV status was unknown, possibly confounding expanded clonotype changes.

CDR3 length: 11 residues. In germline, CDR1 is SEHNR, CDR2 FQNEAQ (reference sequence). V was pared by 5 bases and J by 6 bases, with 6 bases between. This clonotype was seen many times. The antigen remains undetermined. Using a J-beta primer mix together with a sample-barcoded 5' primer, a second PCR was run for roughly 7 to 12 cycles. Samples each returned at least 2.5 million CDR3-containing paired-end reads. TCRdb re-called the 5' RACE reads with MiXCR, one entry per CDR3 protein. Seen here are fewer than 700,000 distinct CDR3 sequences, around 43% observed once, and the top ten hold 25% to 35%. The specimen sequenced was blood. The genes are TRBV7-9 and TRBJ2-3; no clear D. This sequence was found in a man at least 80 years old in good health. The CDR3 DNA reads TGTGCCAGCAGCCCCCTGGATACGCAGTATTTT. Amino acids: CASSPLDTQYF.